This TCR beta chain derives from a study of cytomegalovirus exposure and HLA in healthy donors (dated by TCRdb to between 2016 and 2019). Context from the whole study: An earlier analysis of about 560 of the donors reported roughly 300 Gb of sequence data and 95 million to 140 million unique TCR beta sequences obtained from some 170 million T cells. In a later analysis, previously published TCR beta repertoires from about 670 donors were re-analyzed and high-resolution HLA genotyping was added so that TCR occurrence patterns could be studied. The study used immunosequencing to profile the T cell repertoires of 670 or so subjects and linked those repertoires to cytomegalovirus serostatus. Donor age, sex, ethnicity and CMV serostatus were compiled together with the repertoire data. In the later analysis, no new phenotypic data were used to find candidate immune exposures; instead, reliance was placed on TCR beta sequences and their occurrence across donors. Because of strong linkage in the cohort, roughly five DR-DQ haplotypes were treated as single units for association and clustering. HLA typing covered class I and class II loci at four-digit resolution. An early release covering 550 to 700 HLA-typed donors comprised 300 to 350 gigabases of sequencing data and around 80 million unique TCR sequences. Besides the first cohort of 666 subjects, a separate validation cohort made up of over 100 different subjects was used. The study was designed to test whether signatures of past pathogen exposure could be identified by cataloging public T cell receptors. An earlier analysis of 587 of the donors applied high-throughput TCR beta sequencing to assess whether each TCR beta V gene segment acted as functional or pseudogenic. All discovery cohort repertoires had been generated using a single sequencing platform. To predict cytomegalovirus infection status, the study combined high-throughput TCR immunosequencing, statistical association of individual TCRs with disease status, and machine learning. Across 398 genotyped donors of the cohort, an average of roughly 250,000 unique TCR beta nucleotide sequences per donor were sequenced, and 15% to 20% of those sequences were non-productive. The number of donors typed differed by locus, with roughly 629-640 for A, B, C, DRB1 and DQB1, about 500 for DQA1, 600 to 610 for DPA1, and over 400 for DPB1. Among the roughly 400 genotyped donors, around 79% belonged to the genetic ancestry cluster associated with self-reported Caucasian donors. A later genetic analysis took genome-wide SNP genotypes for about 55% of the 666 donors and used that subset as a discovery cohort.

In this sample, this clone turned up a few times. Its antigen has not been determined. No much larger clone is present one base from it, and per-base qualities are unavailable. What the work shows at the level of the full study, not this receptor alone: Several of the top co-occurrence clusters appeared to be linked to parvovirus B19, influenza, CMV and Epstein-Barr virus, according to a later analysis. Assigning TCR associations to individual alleles was difficult when HLA alleles, especially DR and DQ, strongly co-occurred. Because some donors lacked HLA typing at each locus, the association tests relied only on the typed subset. A further reported finding was that TCR beta sequences accurately predicted the HLA-A and HLA-B alleles for most subjects in the first cohort. In an earlier analysis of more than 500 of the donors, most TCR beta V segments appeared in productive rearrangements about 87% or about 30% of the time, broadly matching IMGT annotations. A later genetic analysis associated a missense DCLRE1C variant with V-gene and J-gene trimming of TCR beta chains, and an independent cohort replicated the association. Correlated functional status among segregating V segments might be attributable to linkage disequilibrium, but an unknown experimental factor could not be ruled out. Roughly uniform sequencing depth across donors was assumed in presence/absence analyses, although this assumption may not hold. A total of 150 to 200 TCR beta chains were listed by the study as associated with cytomegalovirus. In a later analysis, HLA-associated TCR beta chains showed more clonal expansion and lower generation probabilities than non-associated chains that were equally common. According to a later genetic analysis, donors in an Asian-associated ancestry cluster had fewer N-insertions in productive TCRs than the roughly 700-donor mean. The sequencing pipeline was judged likely to have produced a cluster of highly shared sequence variants as a technical artifact. Some IMGT-functional V segments, including TRBV6-2 and TRBV6-3, could not be distinguished by the 87-base-pair reads and were therefore excluded. The earlier analysis of approximately 560 of the donors excluded seventeen rarely observed V segments, including chromosome 9 orphons, because counts were too low. A later analysis found that TCR association rates varied across HLA loci, with DRB1 alleles showing the most associated TCRs and HLA-C alleles the fewest. In this cohort, only TCR beta chains were sequenced, and detectable features were limited by the absence of alpha or paired-chain data. At a false discovery rate of 0.05, a later analysis linked around 15,000 TCR beta sequences to specific HLA alleles. Most TCR sequences were observed very rarely across donors, whereas some public TCRs were present in many individuals. In both the original and validation cohorts, the classifier was reported to diagnose cytomegalovirus status with high specificity and sensitivity. Immune exposure information for the cohort was limited to CMV serostatus. Most CMV-associated TCR beta chains appeared to be HLA-restricted in a later analysis, and the HLA associations seemed to be driven largely by CMV exposure. In vitro tests confirmed that a few of the cytomegalovirus-associated TCR beta chains recognize cytomegalovirus antigens. The authors suggested that the approach could potentially be extended to other disease states and immunological phenotypes.

The library was obtained by the immunoSEQ multiplex PCR assay. A mixture of 60 forward primers for TCR Vbeta segments and 13 reverse primers for TCR Jbeta segments was used in the multiplex PCR. Amplification of the CDR3 region of rearranged TCR beta genes was performed with a multiplex PCR assay on genomic DNA. Amplified TCR beta libraries were sequenced as 87-base-pair reads on the Illumina HiSeq System. The authors' pipeline ran thus. A later analysis counted tens of millions of unique TCR beta chains across the 500 to 850 repertoires, and roughly 11 million of these chains were shared by at least two donors. A nearest-neighbor algorithm error-corrected the raw reads and collapsed the reads into unique sequences, merging closely related sequences to remove PCR and sequencing errors. Alignment of CDR3 sequences to IMGT reference sequences was used to assign V, D and J gene segments. For a sequence to be retained, a match of at least six nucleotides to both a V gene segment and a J gene segment was required. A rearrangement was called productive if the CDR3 had no stop codons and remained in frame with V and J, and every other rearrangement was called non-productive. CDR3 was defined by IMGT convention, running from the second conserved V-encoded cysteine to the conserved J-encoded phenylalanine. The earlier analysis of about 620 of the donors excluded sequences that lacked an unambiguous match to a single V gene segment. An earlier analysis of approximately 590 of the donors called V segments functional above 56.7% productive rearrangements and segregating when the between-donor standard deviation exceeded 5%. A statistical classification framework was built to diagnose cytomegalovirus status from the catalog of TCR beta chain sequences. A later analysis assigned V and J genes by comparing TCR nucleotide sequences with IMGT/GENE-DB human TR gene sequences. A later analysis assigned CDR3 sequences and most-parsimonious VDJ recombination scenarios with the TCRdist pipeline. A later analysis defined each TCR beta chain by its CDR3 amino acid sequence plus V-gene family, and excluded reads lacking a unique V-gene family. In a later analysis, around 650 highly shared, low-generation-probability nucleotide sequences were removed to address suspected cross-contamination and a sequencing artifact. In a later analysis, a clonal expansion index for each public chain was calculated from normalized within-repertoire ranks of inferred template counts. In a later analysis, generation probabilities were computed with a VDJ recombination model fitted to out-of-frame rearrangements, and the resulting probabilities were checked against IGoR. Hypergeometric tests were used in a later analysis to score TCR-TCR, TCR-HLA and TCR-CMV co-occurrence, with a repertoire-size bias correction applied to the TCR pairs. A later analysis estimated false discovery rates by permuting HLA or CMV assignments 20 times. In a later analysis, co-occurring TCRs were grouped using DBSCAN, with TCRdist sequence similarity added in when clustering inside HLA-allele-positive subsets. Co-occurrence clustering excluded repertoires with fewer than 30,000 or more than 120,000 public chains, plus five with anomalous nucleotide sharing. TCRdb holds this immuneACCESS table with in-frame rearrangements only. Some clones are missing; in checked studies, unresolved V genes explain under half, and the rest has no known cause. From that table come the V and J calls and clone size; the DNA was used to work out D and trimming. The sample data list 200,000 to 250,000 clones, and about 89% of these were observed just once. The ten largest clones represent less than 1.2% of the sample.

Reading from cysteine to phenylalanine, the CDR3 counts 12 amino acids. The only DNA kept is the CDR3, 36 bases in frame from the first base. Trimming accounts for 6 bases at V and 4 bases at J, while the number of junction bases matched to no gene is 5. Taken from the germline V gene, the CDR1 and CDR2 loops are SQVTM and ANQGSEA. The cohort was made up of several hundred healthy bone marrow donors. At the time of sampling, all cohort members were nominally healthy, though unrecorded immune exposures were likely present. The donor was CMV seronegative and belonged to the group of roughly 330 seronegative cohort members. Each donor provided a peripheral blood sample, and peripheral blood mononuclear cells were used for TCR beta sequencing. The Qiagen DNeasy Blood Extraction Kit was used to extract genomic DNA from the blood cell samples.

This chain joins TRBV29-1 to TRBJ1-1, and TRBD1 matches 7 of the central bases. Sequencing used PBMCs. This clonotype was sampled from a woman aged 18-30 years in good health and CMV-seronegative. The CDR3 region reads CSVRQGRTEAFF. The DNA is TGCAGCGTCCGACAGGGACGCACTGAAGCTTTCTTT.